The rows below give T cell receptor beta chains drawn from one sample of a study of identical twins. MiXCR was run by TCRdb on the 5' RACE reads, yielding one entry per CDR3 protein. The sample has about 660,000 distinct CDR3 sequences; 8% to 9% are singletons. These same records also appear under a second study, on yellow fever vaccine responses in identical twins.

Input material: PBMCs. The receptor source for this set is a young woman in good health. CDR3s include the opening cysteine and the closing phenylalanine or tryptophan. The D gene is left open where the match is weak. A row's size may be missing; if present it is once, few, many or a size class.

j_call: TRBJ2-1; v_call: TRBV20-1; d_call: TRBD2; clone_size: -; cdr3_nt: TGCAGTGATGTGAGAACGGCGGGGGGACTCTACAATGAGCAGTTCTTC; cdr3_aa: CSDVRTAGGLYNEQFF
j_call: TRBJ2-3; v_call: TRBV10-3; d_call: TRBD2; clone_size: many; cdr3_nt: TGTGCCATCAGTTTTAGCGGGGCCACAGATACGCAGTATTTT; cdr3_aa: CAISFSGATDTQYF
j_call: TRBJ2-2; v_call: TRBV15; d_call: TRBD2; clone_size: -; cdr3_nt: TGTGCCACCAGCAGACGACTAGCGTGGGACACCGGGGAGCTGTTTTTT; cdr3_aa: CATSRRLAWDTGELFF
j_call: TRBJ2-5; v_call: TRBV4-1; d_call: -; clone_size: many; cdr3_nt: TGCGCCAGCAGCCAACTCCAAAGCCAGCGGGAGACCCAGTACTTC; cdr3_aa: CASSQLQSQRETQYF
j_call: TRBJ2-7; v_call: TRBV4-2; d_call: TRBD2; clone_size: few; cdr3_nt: TGTGCCAGCAGCCAAGAAATTGTGGCGGGGGGTGCCTACGAGCAGTACTTC; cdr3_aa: CASSQEIVAGGAYEQYF
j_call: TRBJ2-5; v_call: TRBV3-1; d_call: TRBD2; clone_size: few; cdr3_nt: TGTGCCAGCAGCCAAGTTCGGGGGGGCCGAGAGACCCAGTACTTC; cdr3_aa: CASSQVRGGRETQYF
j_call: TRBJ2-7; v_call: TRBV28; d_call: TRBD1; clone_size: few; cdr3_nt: TGTGCCAGCAGTCTCCTGGCCGGAGACAGGGGAATAGGGCAGTACTTC; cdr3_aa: CASSLLAGDRGIGQYF
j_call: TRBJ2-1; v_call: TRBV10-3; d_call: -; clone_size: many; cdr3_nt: TGTGCCATCAGTGCCGACAGGAACCTGGGGGAGCAGTTCTTC; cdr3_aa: CAISADRNLGEQFF
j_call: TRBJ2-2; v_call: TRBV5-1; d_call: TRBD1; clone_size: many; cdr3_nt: TGCGCCAGCAGGACCGGGACAGAATACACCGGGGAGCTGTTTTTT; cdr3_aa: CASRTGTEYTGELFF
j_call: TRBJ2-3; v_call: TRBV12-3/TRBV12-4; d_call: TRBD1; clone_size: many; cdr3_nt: TGTGCCAGCATCCCAATGGACAGGGGCACAGATACGCAGTATTTT; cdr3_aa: CASIPMDRGTDTQYF
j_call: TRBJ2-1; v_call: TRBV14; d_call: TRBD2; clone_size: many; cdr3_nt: TGTGCCAGCAGCCGCTTGGATGGTAGCGGGAGGTACAATGAGCAGTTCTTC; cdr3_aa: CASSRLDGSGRYNEQFF
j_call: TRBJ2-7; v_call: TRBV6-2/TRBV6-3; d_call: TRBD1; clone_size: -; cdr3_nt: TGTGCCAGCAGGATGGACAGGATTTTCTCCTACGAGCAGTACTTC; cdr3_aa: CASRMDRIFSYEQYF
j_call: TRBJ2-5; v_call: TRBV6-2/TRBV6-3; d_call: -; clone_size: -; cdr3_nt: TGTGCCAGCAGTTACCCGGGGCGAGAGACCCAGTACTTC; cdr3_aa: CASSYPGRETQYF
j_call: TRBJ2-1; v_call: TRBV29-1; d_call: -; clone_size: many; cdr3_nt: TGCAGCGGGTTAGGGACAACGTACAATGAGCAGTTCTTC; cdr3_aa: CSGLGTTYNEQFF
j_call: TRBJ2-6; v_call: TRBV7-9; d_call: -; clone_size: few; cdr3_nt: TGTGCCAGCAGCTTAGACATCCCCTCTGGGGCCAACGTCCTGACTTTC; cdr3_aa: CASSLDIPSGANVLTF
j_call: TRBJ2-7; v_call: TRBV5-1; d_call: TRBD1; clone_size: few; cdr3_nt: TGCGCCAGCAGCTTGGATTCCGGGACAGGGTACTCCTACGAGCAGTACTTC; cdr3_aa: CASSLDSGTGYSYEQYF
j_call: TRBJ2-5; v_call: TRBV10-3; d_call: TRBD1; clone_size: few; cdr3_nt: TGTGCCATCAACGCAGGGGGAGAGACCCAGTACTTC; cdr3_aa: CAINAGGETQYF
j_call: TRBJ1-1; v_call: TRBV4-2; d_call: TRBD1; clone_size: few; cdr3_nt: TGTGCCAGCAGCCAGACAGGGGAGAACACTGAAGCTTTCTTT; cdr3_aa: CASSQTGENTEAFF
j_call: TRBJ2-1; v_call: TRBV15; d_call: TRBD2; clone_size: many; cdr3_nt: TGTGCCACCTCTTCGGGAGGGTCCTACAATGAGCAGTTCTTC; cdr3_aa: CATSSGGSYNEQFF
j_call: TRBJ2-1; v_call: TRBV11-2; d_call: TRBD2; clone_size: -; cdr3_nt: TGTGCCAGCAGCCGACCGGAGTGGCTAGCGGGACGGGACCGTCTTCGCAATGAGCAGTTCTTC; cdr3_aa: CASSRPEWLAGRDRLRNEQFF
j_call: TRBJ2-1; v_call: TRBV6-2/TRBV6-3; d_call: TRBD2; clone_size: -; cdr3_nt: TGTGCCAGCAGTTACCCCGGACTAGGGGACAATGAGCAGTTCTTC; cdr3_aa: CASSYPGLGDNEQFF
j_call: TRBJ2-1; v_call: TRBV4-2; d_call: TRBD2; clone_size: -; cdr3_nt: TGTGCCAGCAGCCAAGGGAGGCGTCTAGCGGACAATGAGCAGTTCTTC; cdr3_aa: CASSQGRRLADNEQFF
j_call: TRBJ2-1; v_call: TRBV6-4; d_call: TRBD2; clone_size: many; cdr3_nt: TGTGCCAGCAGTGACTCGGGCGGGAGGGGGTACAATGAGCAGTTCTTC; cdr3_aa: CASSDSGGRGYNEQFF
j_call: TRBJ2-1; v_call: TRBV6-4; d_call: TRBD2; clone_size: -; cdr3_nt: TGTGCCAGCGGTATCCTAGCGGGAGGGCCTAGGAATGAGCAGTTCTTC; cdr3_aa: CASGILAGGPRNEQFF
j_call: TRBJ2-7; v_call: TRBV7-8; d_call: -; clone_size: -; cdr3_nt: TGTGCCAGCAGAACCGGCAGGGAAACCTCCGAGCAGTACTTC; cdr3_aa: CASRTGRETSEQYF
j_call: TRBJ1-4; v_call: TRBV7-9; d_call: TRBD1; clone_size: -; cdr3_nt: TGTGCCAGCAGCGGGGACAGGGTGGGTGAAAAACTGTTTTTT; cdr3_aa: CASSGDRVGEKLFF
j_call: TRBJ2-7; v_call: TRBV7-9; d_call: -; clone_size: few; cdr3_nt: TGTGCCAGCAGCACAGATGGGGGCTCTTCAAAAGCCTACGAGCAGTACTTC; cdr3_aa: CASSTDGGSSKAYEQYF
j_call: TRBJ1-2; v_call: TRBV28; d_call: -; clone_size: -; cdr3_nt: TGTGCCAGCAGTTTATCCTCACAGGGAATGCAATATGGCTACACCTTC; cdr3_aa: CASSLSSQGMQYGYTF
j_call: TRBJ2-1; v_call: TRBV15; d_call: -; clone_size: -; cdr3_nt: TGTGCCACCAGCTTAGTGGGAGGGGGCGGTGAGCAGTTCTTC; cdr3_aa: CATSLVGGGGEQFF
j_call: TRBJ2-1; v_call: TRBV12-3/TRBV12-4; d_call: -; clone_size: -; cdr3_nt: TGTGCCAGCAGAAGCCCGGATTTCTACAATGAGCAGTTCTTC; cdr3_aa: CASRSPDFYNEQFF
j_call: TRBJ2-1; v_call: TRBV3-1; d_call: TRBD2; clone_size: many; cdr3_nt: TGTGCCAGCAGCCGAGGTTATCTAGAGGACCGGGAGGGCAATGAGCAGTTCTTC; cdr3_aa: CASSRGYLEDREGNEQFF
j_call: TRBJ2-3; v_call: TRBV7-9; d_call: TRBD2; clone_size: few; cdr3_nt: TGTGCCAGCAGCCCCTCAGCGGGGGGCTTCACAGATACGCAGTATTTT; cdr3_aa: CASSPSAGGFTDTQYF
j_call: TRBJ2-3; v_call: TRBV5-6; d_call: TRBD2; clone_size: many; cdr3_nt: TGTGCCAGCAGCTTGGTCTGGCGGGGGGGTAGCACAGATACGCAGTATTTT; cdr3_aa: CASSLVWRGGSTDTQYF
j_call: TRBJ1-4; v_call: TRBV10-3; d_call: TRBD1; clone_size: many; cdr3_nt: TGTGCCATCCGAGCGACAGGGATGGGTGAAAAACTGTTTTTT; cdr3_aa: CAIRATGMGEKLFF
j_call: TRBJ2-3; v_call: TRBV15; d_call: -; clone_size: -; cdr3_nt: TGTGCCACCAGTCCTGACCTCCGAAATACGCAGTATTTT; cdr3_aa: CATSPDLRNTQYF
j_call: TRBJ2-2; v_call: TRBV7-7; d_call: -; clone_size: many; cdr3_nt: TGTGCTAGCAGCTCTCGAGGGGCGGGGACCGGGGAGCTGTTTTTT; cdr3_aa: CASSSRGAGTGELFF